Shown below are 5 T cell receptor beta chains from a single sample sequenced in a study of blood T cells in healthy people across ages. The use of a sample-barcoded 5' primer and a J-beta primer mix characterized a second PCR of roughly 6 to 11 cycles. TCRdb analysed the 5' RACE reads with MiXCR anew, one entry per CDR3 protein. Altogether approximately 600,000 distinct CDR3 sequences are present, roughly 58% being singletons, with the ten largest covering around 37%. The sequenced sample was blood. The receptors originated from a man in his 60s in good health.

The chain employs TRBV6-1 and TRBJ2-7; tentative D call: TRBD1 (6 bases). CDR1 MNHNS and CDR2 SASEGT come from the germline V gene. V gave up 0 bases and J gave up 3 bases, with 15 bases separating them. The CDR3 covers 16 residues. CDR3 protein: CASSEALLGAVYEQYF. In DNA form, the CDR3 reads TGTGCCAGCAGTGAAGCGCTTCTGGGGGCGGTCTACGAGCAGTACTTC.

J is TRBJ2-7 and V is TRBV3-1; 7 bases are shared with TRBD2. Germline-derived CDR1 and CDR2 are LGHDT and YNNKEL (reference sequence). Losses at the gene ends were 4 bases for V and 5 bases for J; bases not matched to a gene: 2. The CDR3 is made up of 12 amino acids. CDR3: CASSRLAHEQYF. The CDR3 DNA sequence: TGTGCCAGCAGCCGACTAGCCCACGAGCAGTACTTC.

This clonotype turned up a few times. The chain links TRBV7-2 to TRBJ1-1; TRBD1 might be the D (6 bases). Germline V gene sequence: CDR1 SGHTA, CDR2 FQGNSA. Trimming left V 2 bases short and J 8 bases short, with 12 bases between. The CDR3 sequence is 13 residues long. The CDR3 coding sequence is TGTGCCAGCAGCTTAACGGGGGCGACGGAAGCTTTCTTT. This sequence encodes CASSLTGATEAFF.

The chain employs TRBV4-2 and TRBJ2-3, with D possibly matching TRBD1 (6 bases). Germline values: CDR1 LGHNA, CDR2 YNFKEQ. The CDR3 consists of 15 residues. V was pared by 4 bases and J by 6 bases, with 17 bases between. CDR3 in DNA: TGTGCCAGCAGCCCCAAGCAGGGGCAAACGGATACGCAGTATTTT. Translated, it gives CASSPKQGQTDTQYF.

The J gene is TRBJ2-5, the V gene TRBV7-2, with D tentatively TRBD1 (6 bases). CDR1 is SGHTA and CDR2 is FQGNSA in the germline V gene. The CDR3 sequence is 13 residues long. Trimming took off 5 bases at V and 5 bases at J, with 12 bases between the two ends. CDR3 in amino acids: CASSPQGFETQYF. DNA of the CDR3: TGTGCCAGCAGCCCACAGGGTTTTGAGACCCAGTACTTC.